These 10 T cell receptor beta chains were sequenced from one sample in a study of Graves' ophthalmopathy and Graves' hyperthyroidism. Researchers took RNA transcripts and amplified TCR beta CDR3 regions from them. HTBI-primed RT-PCR formed the first round, and a multiplex PCR formed the second. Using its own MiXCR run on the multiplex PCR reads, TCRdb lists one record per CDR3 protein. The profile shows around 1,000,000 distinct CDR3 sequences, roughly two fifths of them singletons. The sample was peripheral blood or thyroid tissue (not recorded which). The receptors here all came from an adult man with Graves' hyperthyroidism.

CDR3 sequence: CASSDGRGLTPLHF. CDR3 DNA: TGTGCCAGCAGTGATGGCAGGGGTCTGACACCCCTCCACTTT. The rearrangement uses TRBV2 and TRBJ1-6, with a possible D match to TRBD1 (6 bases). Germline CDR1 is SNHLY and CDR2 is FYNNEI. This CDR3 is 14 amino acids long. The V and J ends lost 3 bases and 11 bases respectively, with 14 bases between them.

This chain joins TRBV19 and TRBJ1-5, with TRBD1 identical over 8 bases. Germline loops: CDR1 LNHDA, CDR2 SQIVND (reference sequence). The CDR3 contains 15 residues. The ends lost 6 bases at V and 7 bases at J; junction bases unmatched: 11. CDR3 nucleotide sequence: TGTGCCAGTAGCGAGAGAACAGGGGGAGTCCAGCCCCAGCATTTT. This translates into CASSERTGGVQPQHF.

This clonotype was observed many times. The chain employs TRBV7-9 and TRBJ1-2; D gene uncertain. With 3 bases removed from V and 4 bases from J, the gap between germline ends came to 12 bases. Germline values: CDR1 SEHNR, CDR2 FQNEAQ (reference sequence). The CDR3 runs 14 residues. The CDR3 DNA follows: TGTGCCAGCAGCTTTGGGTCAGCTTTCTATGGCTACACCTTC. It is translated as CASSFGSAFYGYTF.

This clonotype occurred many times. The J gene is TRBJ1-2, the V gene TRBV3-1; the D is unclear. The germline CDR1 and CDR2 sequences are LGHDT and YNNKEL (reference sequence). V lost 4 bases and J 3 bases, leaving 12 bases between the germline ends. The CDR3 consists of 14 residues. CDR3 bases: TGTGCCAGCAGCCTGCTTCCCAGCGACTATGGCTACACCTTC. Translated, it gives CASSLLPSDYGYTF.

This clonotype has ten or more counts. This chain links TRBV19 with TRBJ1-2, with no clear D. Germline CDR1 and CDR2: LNHDA and SQIVND (reference sequence). This CDR3 has 14 amino acids. The V end was cut by 4 bases, the J end by 2 bases, with 11 bases between. CDR3 DNA: TGTGCCAGTAGTACGTCCACAGTGAACTATGGCTACACCTTC. Its protein product is CASSTSTVNYGYTF.

The chain recombines TRBV29-1 with TRBJ1-2; 11 bases match TRBD1. Per germline, CDR1 SQVTM and CDR2 ANQGSEA. The CDR3 has 14 residues. The trim removed 5 bases at V and 7 bases at J, leaving 9 bases unmatched. The CDR3 reads CSVSGTGGVFGYTF. Written as DNA, the CDR3 is TGCAGCGTTTCCGGGACAGGGGGGGTATTTGGCTACACCTTC.

This clonotype showed up many times. The rearrangement links TRBV10-1 to TRBJ1-5, with a possible D match to TRBD1 (6 bases). This CDR3 has 16 residues. The germline V gene encodes CDR1 WNHNN and CDR2 SYGVQD (reference sequence). Deletions cut 10 bases from V and 1 base from J, with 20 bases between. This CDR3 reads CANPGQPNRSNQPQHF. The DNA of the CDR3 is TGCGCCAACCCGGGACAACCCAATCGGAGCAATCAGCCCCAGCATTTT.

The J gene is TRBJ1-1, the V gene TRBV12-3 or TRBV12-4; TRBD1 matches at 8 bases. The CDR3 spans 15 residues. Trimming removed 6 bases from V and 7 bases from J; junction bases left unmatched: 13. The DNA of the CDR3 is TGTGCCAGCAGCACGAGCAGGACAGGGAGGGATGAAGCTTTCTTT. The encoded protein is CASSTSRTGRDEAFF.

This sequence joins TRBV2 and TRBJ2-3, with unresolved D. The V end was cut by 6 bases, the J end by 5 bases, with 15 bases between. The CDR3 spans 14 residues. CDR1 SNHLY and CDR2 FYNNEI come from the germline V gene. The CDR3 DNA follows: TGTGCCAGCAGCAAACAATCTAGAGAAGATACGCAGTATTTT. This gives the protein CASSKQSREDTQYF.

Details on this clonotype: Relative to the germline gene, one junction end is altered; a read error may explain this. The chain links TRBV7-8 to TRBJ2-2, with a weak D call TRBD1 (6 bases). This CDR3 contains 17 residues. Per germline, CDR1 SGHVS and CDR2 FQNEAQ. This chain's CDR3 is CARSSTTGPSNTGELFF. CDR3 sequence (DNA): TGTGCCCGCAGTTCAACGACAGGACCTTCGAACACCGGGGAGCTGTTTTTT.